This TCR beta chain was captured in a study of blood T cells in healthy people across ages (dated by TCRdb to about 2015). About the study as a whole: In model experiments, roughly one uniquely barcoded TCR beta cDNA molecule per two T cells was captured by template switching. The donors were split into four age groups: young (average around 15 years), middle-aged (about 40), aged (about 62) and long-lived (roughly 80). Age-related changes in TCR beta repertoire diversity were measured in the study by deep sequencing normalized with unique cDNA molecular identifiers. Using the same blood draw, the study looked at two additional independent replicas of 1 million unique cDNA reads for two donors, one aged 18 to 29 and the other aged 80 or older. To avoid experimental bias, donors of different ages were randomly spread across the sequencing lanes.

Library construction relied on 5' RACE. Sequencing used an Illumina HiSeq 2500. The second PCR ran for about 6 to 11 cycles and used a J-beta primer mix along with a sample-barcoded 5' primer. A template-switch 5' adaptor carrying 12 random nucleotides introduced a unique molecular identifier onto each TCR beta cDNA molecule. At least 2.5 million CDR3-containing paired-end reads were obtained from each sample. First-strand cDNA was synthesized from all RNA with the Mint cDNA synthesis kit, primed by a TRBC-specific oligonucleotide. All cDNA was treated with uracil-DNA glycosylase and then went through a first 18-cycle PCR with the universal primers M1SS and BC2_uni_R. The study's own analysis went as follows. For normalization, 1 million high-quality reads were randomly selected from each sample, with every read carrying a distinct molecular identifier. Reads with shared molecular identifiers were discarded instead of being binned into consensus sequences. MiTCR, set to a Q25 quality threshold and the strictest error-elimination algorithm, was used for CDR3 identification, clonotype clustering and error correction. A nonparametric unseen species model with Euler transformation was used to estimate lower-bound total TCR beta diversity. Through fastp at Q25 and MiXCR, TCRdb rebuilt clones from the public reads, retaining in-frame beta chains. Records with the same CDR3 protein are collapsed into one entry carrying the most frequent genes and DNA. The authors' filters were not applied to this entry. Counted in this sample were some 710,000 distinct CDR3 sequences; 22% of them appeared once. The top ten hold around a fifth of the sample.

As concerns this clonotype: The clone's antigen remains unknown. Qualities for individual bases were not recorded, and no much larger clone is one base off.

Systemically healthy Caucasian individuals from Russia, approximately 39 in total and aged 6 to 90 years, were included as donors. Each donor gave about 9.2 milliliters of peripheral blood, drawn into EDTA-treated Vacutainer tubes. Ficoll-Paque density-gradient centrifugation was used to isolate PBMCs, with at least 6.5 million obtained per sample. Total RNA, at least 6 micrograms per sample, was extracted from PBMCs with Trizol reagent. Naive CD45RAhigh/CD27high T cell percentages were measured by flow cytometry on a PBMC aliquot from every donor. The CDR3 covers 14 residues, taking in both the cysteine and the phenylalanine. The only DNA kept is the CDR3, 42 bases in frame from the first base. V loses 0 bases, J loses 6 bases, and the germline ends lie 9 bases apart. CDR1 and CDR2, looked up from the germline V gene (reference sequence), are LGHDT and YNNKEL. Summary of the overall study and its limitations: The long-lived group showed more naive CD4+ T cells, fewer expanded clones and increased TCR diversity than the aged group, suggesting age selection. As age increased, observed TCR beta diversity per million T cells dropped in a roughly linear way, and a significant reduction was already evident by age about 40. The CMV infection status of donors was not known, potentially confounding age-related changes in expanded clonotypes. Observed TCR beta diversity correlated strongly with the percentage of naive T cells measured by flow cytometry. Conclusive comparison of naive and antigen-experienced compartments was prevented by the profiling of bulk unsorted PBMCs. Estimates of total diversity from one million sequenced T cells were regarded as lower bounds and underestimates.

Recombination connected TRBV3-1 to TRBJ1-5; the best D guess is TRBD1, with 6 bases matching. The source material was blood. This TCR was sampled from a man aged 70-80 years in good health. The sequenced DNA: TGTGCCAGCAGCCAAGAGGGGGCCAGTCAGCCCCAGCATTTT. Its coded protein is CASSQEGASQPQHF.